Given below is one T cell receptor (beta chain) in context. This sample stems from a study of blood T cell repertoires in COVID-19. Across the study: Some COVID-19 samples were acute and others convalescent; all came from the United States, Italy and Spain. From T cells, B-cell-depleted T cells, or PBMCs came the material, which was cDNA or gDNA.

Under the authors' procedure: Amplification from reference gene primers served as the basis for estimated nucleated cell counts. Measured with immunoSEQ multiplex PCR; TCRdb has only the in-frame clones, and not every one. The D gene and trimming were derived from the DNA, and the V and J assignments and clone size from that table. Altogether 88,000 or so clones are present, 75% to 90% being singletons, with the ten largest covering approximately 7.2%. The V gene lost 5 bases and the J gene lost 0 bases, with 8 bases spanning the gap. Germline V gene sequence: CDR1 LNHDA, CDR2 SQIVND (reference sequence). This CDR3 has 15 residues.

Material: peripheral blood. J is TRBJ2-6 and V is TRBV19; D is uncertain. This clonotype originated in a man aged 55-75 years with acute or convalescent COVID-19. The CDR3 DNA reads TGTGCCAGTAGTGGGCAGAGCTCTGGGGCCAACGTCCTGACTTTC. Its translation is CASSGQSSGANVLTF.